This T cell receptor (beta chain) comes out of a study of blood T cell repertoires in COVID-19 (TCRdb year 2020). In the study overall: The collaborator samples originated in the United States, Italy and Spain and spanned the acute and convalescent phases of COVID-19. The prospective study material was composed of cDNA or gDNA derived from T cells, B-cell-depleted T cells, or PBMCs. The dataset comprised deeply sampled blood TCRbeta repertoires from subjects exposed to, actively infected with, or recovered from COVID-19. The repertoires were released in a freely available public database meant as a resource for research on the immune response to SARS-CoV-2. The samples were drawn from two sources: the first 160 participants of the ongoing ImmuneRACE study, and about 1,300 subjects contributed by 6 global collaborators. Sample metadata almost always included a de-identified subject ID, COVID-19 status, age in years and sex. HLA class I and class II types, where available, came from metadata supplied by the sample provider rather than from assay-based typing.

TCRbeta CDR3 regions were amplified from genomic DNA by means of the immunoSEQ Assay, a bias-controlled multiplex PCR. The authors' analysis ran thus. Within the assay, amplification of reference gene primers was used to estimate how many nucleated cells each sample contained. To quantify the absolute abundance of each unique TCRbeta CDR3 rearrangement, sequence reads were collapsed and filtered. For each sample, productive Simpson clonality was calculated by taking the square root of Simpson's diversity index across productive rearrangements. TCRdb holds this immuneACCESS table with in-frame rearrangements only. Some clones are missing; in checked studies, unresolved V genes explain under half, and the rest has no known cause. The V and J calls and the clone size are those of that table, but D and trimming were determined from the DNA. In this sample the table shows 450,000 or so clones, roughly 91% of which occur a single time. The biggest ten clones account for approximately 0.65% of the sample.

Enrolling through a virtual design, the prospective study's participants ranged in age from roughly 18 to 100 years and lived across around 25 United States geographic areas. To assign participants to cohorts, the prospective study relied on clinical history that participants themselves reported in a screening survey and a study questionnaire. Recovered participants in ImmuneRACE Cohort 3 were defined by two consecutive negative NP/OP PCR tests, clearance by a healthcare professional, or resolution of symptoms. In the prospective study, whole blood, serum and a nasopharyngeal or oropharyngeal swab were collected from each participant by mobile phlebotomists. Prospective study participants could optionally give additional blood draws and questionnaires over an approximately two-month period. Before DNA extraction, prospective study blood samples were shipped either frozen or at room temperature.

Summary of the overall study and its limitations: The amount of clinical and demographic metadata varied by source and participant and was provided uncurated.

Including the terminal cysteine and phenylalanine, the CDR3 comprises 17 residues. The kept DNA is CDR3 alone, 51 bases in frame from the first base. Trimming at the junction amounts to 0 bases on V and 2 bases on J, and the germline ends lie 14 bases apart. CDR1 and CDR2, looked up from the germline V gene (reference sequence), are LNHNV and YYDKDF. Comments on this clone: What this receptor recognizes is not known. It has no much larger one-base neighbor in the sample; base qualities were not kept.

Sequenced material: PBMCs or T cells enriched from blood (not recorded which). The TCR originated in a man younger than 35 who had recovered from COVID-19. This chain joins TRBV15 to TRBJ1-5; a weak D assignment points to TRBD1 (5 bases agree). The CDR3 region reads CATSRDRDGGGNQPQHF. Here is the DNA: TGTGCCACCAGCAGAGATAGGGATGGAGGGGGCAATCAGCCCCAGCATTTT.